The source of this T cell receptor beta chain is a study of blood T cell repertoires in COVID-19. About the study: Sources were T cells, B-cell-depleted T cells, or PBMCs; the material itself was cDNA or gDNA.

TCRdb's table, derived via immunoSEQ multiplex PCR, lists solely in-frame clones and lacks some. The top ten clones hold 7% of a sample with around 200,000 clones, roughly 86% of them seen once. CDR1 and CDR2 (germline): LGHDT, YNNKEL (reference sequence). This CDR3 has 17 residues. J gave up 0 bases and V 0 bases, and 5 bases lay outside the gene matches. Sequenced: peripheral blood. This TCR derives from a woman aged 80 or over in a cohort sampled during active or convalescent COVID-19. The chain is built from TRBV3-1 (or the pseudogene TRBV3-2) and TRBJ1-3, with 7 bases fitting TRBD1. The CDR3 reads CASSQEGTDVSGNTIYF. CDR3 bases: TGTGCCAGCAGCCAAGAAGGGACAGATGTCTCTGGAAACACCATATATTTT.